These T cell receptor beta chains were read from a single sample in a study of CD8+ T cells in alopecia areata. This table comes from immunoSEQ multiplex PCR, and its TCRdb copy is limited to in-frame clones, with some not included. The sample holds some 170,000 clones, about 70% seen once. Sequenced material: CD8+ T cells sorted from blood, taken at week 0. The receptors were gathered from a human donor with alopecia areata. Both conserved end residues are trimmed from each CDR3.

cdr3_aa	v_call
ASSPLLGVLETQY	TRBV27
ASSYSITGELF	TRBV6-5
ASSHGNEQF	TRBV4-1
ASSQNTEAF	TRBV25-1
ASGGTSSYEQY	TRBV9
ASSYSVAYTEAF	TRBV6-6
AWMRGAWNEQF	TRBV30
SVHKTGGYT	TRBV29-1
ASTVDSSYEQY	TRBV6-1
ASSGTRRQQY	TRBV25-1
ASSQDPQGATGYT	TRBV14
ASSKDRGELYEQY	TRBV6-5
ASSVDLGSGNTIY	TRBV9
ASSQHYSPLH	TRBV23-1
ASSILTGAGETQY	TRBV19
ASSILGDQETQY	TRBV19
ASSVGRLIFTDTQY	TRBV9
ASSLGTGLQPQH	TRBV5-6
ASSQDHQNTEAF	TRBV4-1
ASSLQGTEAF	TRBV5-6
ASSPWGQGTTDTQY	TRBV13
ASSLADQDPY	TRBV5-6
ARSSGGDNEQY	TRBV2
ASSLVTPSVF	TRBV6-7
ASSSFLGNNEQF	TRBV6-4
ASSSTQGGGDTEAF	TRBV27
ASNLPHTDTQY	TRBV25-1
ASSKGLAGRAEQF	TRBV19
ASSQEDRTKETQY	TRBV4-1
ATSSSGTDSYEQY	TRBV15
SGVSTQNIQY	TRBV29-1
ASSPRGEVVLNEQF	TRBV13
AWSVSMNTEAF	TRBV30
ASSLVGSGYGYT	TRBV13
ASSQDTDTQY	TRBV4-2
ASSLSNRAHEQY	TRBV7-8
ASSRRGGPDTQY	TRBV7-8
ASSPTGTGAF	TRBV7-8
ASSSGAIGQY	TRBV27
ASTPTVDYGYT	TRBV19
ASRAGGGTEAF	TRBV2
SAIREGGHTEAF	TRBV29-1
ASSPRQGLTYEQY	TRBV18
ASSDSYEQY	TRBV2
ASSLTGTGYTEAF	TRBV5-1
ASSLGTPNEQF	TRBV5-6